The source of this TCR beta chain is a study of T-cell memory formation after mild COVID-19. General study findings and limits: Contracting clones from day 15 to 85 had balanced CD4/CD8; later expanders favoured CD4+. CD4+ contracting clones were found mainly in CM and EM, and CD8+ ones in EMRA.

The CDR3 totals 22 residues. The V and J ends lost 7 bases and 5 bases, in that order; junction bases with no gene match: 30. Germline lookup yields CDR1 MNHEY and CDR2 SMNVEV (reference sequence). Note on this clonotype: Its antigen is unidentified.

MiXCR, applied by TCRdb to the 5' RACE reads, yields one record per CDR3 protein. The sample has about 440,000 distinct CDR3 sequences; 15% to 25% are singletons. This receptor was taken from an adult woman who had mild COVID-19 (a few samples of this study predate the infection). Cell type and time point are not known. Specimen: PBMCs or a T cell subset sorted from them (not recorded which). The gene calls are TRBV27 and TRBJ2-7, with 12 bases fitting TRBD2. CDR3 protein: CASTLEAPGKEILAGGGDEQYF. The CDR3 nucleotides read TGTGCCAGCACCTTAGAGGCACCAGGAAAGGAGATACTAGCGGGAGGTGGGGACGAGCAGTACTTC.